Listed here is a single T cell receptor beta chain. What it binds is not known. Depending on availability, patient cells were bead-separated fractions or unselected PBMC. Profiling relied on immunoSEQ multiplex PCR, and the TCRdb table lists in-frame clones only, not all of them. This sample yields 4,500 to 6,000 clones, of which around 88% are seen a single time; 60% to 80% belongs to the top ten. This sample was taken from a study of STAT5B mutations in CD4+ large granular lymphocyte leukemia. Notes on the study in general: The CD4+ versus CD8+ T-LGLL clonality difference may reflect limited sample size.

This CDR3 comprises 18 residues. V is TRBV21-1 and J is TRBJ1-5; the D call TRBD1 from the table was never checked on the DNA. TRBV21-1 represents a pseudogene. The TCR originated in a man between 35 and 55 years old with CD4+ T-cell large granular lymphocyte leukemia. The sequenced material came from PBMCs. The DNA of the CDR3 is TGTGCCAGCAGCAAAGGCAAGCTCGGACAGCGATTCAATCAGCCCCAGCATTTT. Protein product: CASSKGKLGQRFNQPQHF.